The 21 T cell receptor beta chains presented below share a single source sample, sequenced in a study of T cell responses to AZD1222 COVID-19 vaccine. Produced via immunoSEQ multiplex PCR; TCRdb's table is partial and in-frame only. The data show 40,000 to 55,000 clones, about 92% seen once. The sample was peripheral blood, taken 28 days after the second AZD1222 dose. All receptors derive from an adult who received the AZD1222 COVID-19 vaccine.

The V gene is TRBV27, the J gene TRBJ1-2; no firm D call. Between the trimmed V and J ends, which lost 2 bases and 3 bases, there was a span of 16 bases. Germline values: CDR1 MNHEY, CDR2 SMNVEV (reference sequence). There are 16 residues in the CDR3. CDR3 in amino acids: CASSLKGRAPDYGYTF. The DNA of the CDR3 is TGTGCCAGCAGTTTAAAAGGGAGGGCGCCAGACTATGGCTACACCTTC.

This clone was detected a few times. The J gene is TRBJ1-6, the V gene TRBV6-4; the match to TRBD1 covers 7 bases. CDR3 length: 15 residues. In germline, CDR1 is MRHNA, CDR2 SNTAGT. V dropped 6 bases and J dropped 7; count of bases not matched to a gene: 9. The CDR3 nucleotides read TGTGCCAGCAGGTCCGGGACAGCTCTCAATTCACCCCTCCACTTT. Its translation: CASRSGTALNSPLHF.

The chain couples TRBV19 to TRBJ2-2; 10 nucleotides align to TRBD2. Trimming removed 11 bases from V and 5 bases from J; junction bases left unmatched: 5. The germline V gene encodes CDR1 LNHDA and CDR2 SQIVND (reference sequence). CDR3 length: 13 residues. CDR3 amino acids: CASERGGTGELFF. For the CDR3, the DNA is TGTGCCTCCGAGCGGGGGGGGACCGGGGAGCTGTTTTTT.

The J gene is TRBJ2-1, the V gene TRBV30; 12 nucleotides line up with TRBD2. The CDR3 extends over 15 amino acids. Germline V gene sequence: CDR1 GTSNPN, CDR2 SVGIG (reference sequence). The J segment lost 7 bases and the V segment lost 3 bases, leaving 7 bases of the junction unmatched. CDR3 sequence reads: CAWRGTSGGKNEQFF. In nucleotides, the CDR3 is TGTGCCTGGAGGGGTACTAGCGGGGGGAAAAATGAGCAGTTCTTC.

The J gene is TRBJ2-1, the V gene TRBV29-1; D is possibly TRBD1 (6 bases). The CDR3 spans 11 residues. V gave up 7 bases and J gave up 7 bases, with 11 bases separating them. Germline CDR1 SQVTM, CDR2 ANQGSEA. In nucleotides, the CDR3 is TGCAGCGCAGGGGTGAGAAATGAGCAGTTCTTC. Its translation: CSAGVRNEQFF.

V is TRBV2 and J is TRBJ1-1; 7 nucleotides agree with TRBD1. The J segment lost 0 bases and the V segment lost 3 bases, leaving 1 base of the junction unmatched. CDR1 SNHLY and CDR2 FYNNEI come from the germline V gene. The CDR3 sequence is 14 residues long. Here the CDR3 DNA reads TGTGCCAGCAGTGAGACAGGGTTGAACACTGAAGCTTTCTTT. As protein: CASSETGLNTEAFF.

This clone was recorded only once. The gene calls are TRBV7-9 and TRBJ2-1; TRBD2 is a possible D gene (6 bases). The V gene lost 5 bases and the J gene lost 3 bases, with 14 bases spanning the gap. CDR3 length equals 15 residues. Germline V lookup: CDR1 SEHNR, CDR2 FQNEAQ (reference sequence). CDR3 nucleotides: TGTGCCAGCAGCCCCTCCGGGACTTTCTACAATGAGCAGTTCTTC. It translates to CASSPSGTFYNEQFF.

This clone occurred once. V is TRBV7-8 and J is TRBJ1-3; the match to TRBD1 covers 7 bases. Per germline, CDR1 SGHVS and CDR2 FQNEAQ. The CDR3 is made up of 14 amino acids. Unmatched junction bases numbered 2, after V lost 4 bases and J lost 2 bases. The CDR3 DNA reads as TGTGCCAGCAGCTCCGGACAGGCTGGAAACACCATATATTTT. It yields the protein CASSSGQAGNTIYF.

The chain combines TRBV30 with TRBJ1-3; D is unclear. This CDR3 has 13 amino acids. Per the germline V gene, CDR1 is GTSNPN and CDR2 is SVGIG (reference sequence). V shed 4 bases and J shed 4 bases, with 11 bases lying between them. The CDR3, as DNA: TGTGCCTGGATGGCGGCGGCAGGAAACACCATATATTTT. It codes for CAWMAAAGNTIYF. The variable domain in full, with the rest retrieved from reference TRBV30 and TRBJ1-3, is SQTIHQWPATLVQPVGSPLSLECTVEGTSNPNLYWYRQAAGRGLQLLFYSVGIGQISSEVPQNLSASRPQDRQFILSSKKLLLSDSGFYLCAWMAAAGNTIYFGEGSWLTVV.

The V call is TRBV12-3 or TRBV12-4, the J call TRBJ1-2; D is unresolved. The V and J ends lost 6 bases and 5 bases respectively, with 7 bases between them. CDR3 length equals 11 residues. The CDR3 spells CASSLPYGYTF. The CDR3 nucleotides read TGTGCCAGCAGCCTCCCTTATGGCTACACCTTC.

The chain recombines TRBV9 with TRBJ1-4; no reliable D call. CDR1 and CDR2 (germline): SGDLS, YYNGEE. There are 14 residues in the CDR3. Trimming shortened V by 0 bases and J by 0 bases, and 3 bases separated the two germline ends. In DNA form, the CDR3 reads TGTGCCAGCAGCGTAGGCCCAACTAATGAAAAACTGTTTTTT. Translating it yields CASSVGPTNEKLFF. Full variable domain (outside the CDR3, taken from reference TRBV9 and TRBJ1-4): DSGVTQTPKHLITATGQRVTLRCSPRSGDLSVYWYQQSLDQGLQFLIQYYNGEERAKGNILERFSAQQFPDLHSELNLSSLELGDSALYFCASSVGPTNEKLFFGSGTQLSVL.

The chain carries TRBV5-4 and TRBJ2-7; D ambiguous. Germline assignment: CDR1 SGHNT and CDR2 YYREEE (reference sequence). V was clipped by 0 bases and J by 1 base, with 8 bases between them. The CDR3 sequence is 14 residues long. The CDR3 loop reads CASSLEAFSYEQYF. CDR3 in DNA: TGTGCCAGCAGCTTGGAAGCTTTTTCCTACGAGCAGTACTTC.

The chain joins TRBV28 to TRBJ1-1; D is unresolved. Trimming removed 8 bases from V and 5 bases from J, with 15 bases in between. Germline CDR1 reads MDHEN; CDR2 reads SYDVKM. The CDR3 has 13 amino acids. CDR3 coding DNA: TGTGCCAGCCGAGCCTTAGGAAGGACTGAAGCTTTCTTT. As protein: CASRALGRTEAFF. Full variable domain (rest looked up from reference TRBV28 and TRBJ1-1): DVKVTQSSRYLVKRTGEKVFLECVQDMDHENMFWYRQDPGLGLRLIYFSYDVKMKEKGDIPEGYSVSREKKERFSLILESASTNQTSMYLCASRALGRTEAFFGQGTRLTVV.

This chain connects TRBV5-1 to TRBJ2-4, with TRBD1 matching 8 bases. There are 18 residues in the CDR3. V lost 4 bases and J lost 0; bases outside the gene matches: 12. Germline-derived CDR1 and CDR2 are SGHRS and YFSETQ. The DNA for the CDR3 is TGCGCCAGCAGCCCGGGAATGACAGGGGTAGTAGCCAAAAACATTCAGTACTTC. Its translation is CASSPGMTGVVAKNIQYF.

The chain uses TRBV25-1 and TRBJ1-2, with D possibly being TRBD1 (5 bases). Germline lookup yields CDR1 MGHDK and CDR2 SYGVNS. CDR3 size: 16 residues. Trimming removed 3 bases from V and 0 bases from J, with 14 bases in between. In nucleotides, the CDR3 is TGTGCCAGCAGTGACCCGGGGGTACCTTCTAACTATGGCTACACCTTC. Its protein is CASSDPGVPSNYGYTF.

CDR3 nucleotides: TGTGCCAGCACCCCGAGGACCGCTGAAGCTTTCTTT. Protein sequence: CASTPRTAEAFF. The genes are TRBV12-3 or TRBV12-4 and TRBJ1-1; D call uncertain. The ends were cut back, 7 bases at V and 6 bases at J, with 12 bases in the middle. The CDR3 spans 12 residues.

This rearrangement joins TRBV5-6 to TRBJ2-5; D not certain. Trimming took off 0 bases at V and 7 bases at J, with 10 bases between the two ends. CDR3 length: 13 amino acids. CDR1 and CDR2 (germline): SGHDT, YYEEEE. CDR3 loop: CASSLGLEATQYF. CDR3 bases: TGTGCCAGCAGCTTGGGGCTAGAGGCGACCCAGTACTTC.

In DNA form, the CDR3 reads TGTGCCAGCACCGGCGGGGGTGACTACGAGCAGTACTTC. Protein sequence: CASTGGGDYEQYF. This chain connects TRBV9 to TRBJ2-7; TRBD2 agrees at 7 bases. The V gene's germline CDR1 is SGDLS and CDR2 YYNGEE. The CDR3 spans 13 residues. V dropped 6 bases and J dropped 3; count of bases not matched to a gene: 6. The full variable domain, rest sourced from reference TRBV9 and TRBJ2-7, is DSGVTQTPKHLITATGQRVTLRCSPRSGDLSVYWYQQSLDQGLQFLIQYYNGEERAKGNILERFSAQQFPDLHSELNLSSLELGDSALYFCASTGGGDYEQYFGPGTRLTVT.

This chain joins TRBV30 and TRBJ2-7; maybe TRBD2 (7 bases). Germline assignment: CDR1 GTSNPN and CDR2 SVGIG (reference sequence). This CDR3 spans 14 amino acids. Trimming took 6 bases from V and 1 from J, leaving 16 bases between them. CDR3 sequence reads: CACLAGAWSYEQYF. In DNA form, the CDR3 reads TGTGCCTGCCTGGCGGGGGCATGGTCCTACGAGCAGTACTTC.

J is TRBJ2-1 and V is TRBV7-9, with D perhaps matching TRBD2 (5 bases). CDR3 length: 12 amino acids. V lost 2 bases to trimming and J lost 10 bases, with 9 bases between them. The germline gives CDR1 SEHNR, CDR2 FQNEAQ (reference sequence). CDR3 DNA: TGTGCCAGCAGCTTAAACAGCGGCGAGCAGTTCTTC. This codes for CASSLNSGEQFF.

The DNA of the CDR3 is TGTGCCAGCTGGGACACTAAGATGACTGAAGCTTTCTTT. Amino acids: CASWDTKMTEAFF. The chain employs TRBV28 and TRBJ1-1, with D perhaps TRBD1 (6 bases). The CDR3 sequence is 13 residues long. V gave up 8 bases and J gave up 5 bases, with 15 bases separating them. Germline V gives CDR1 MDHEN, CDR2 SYDVKM.